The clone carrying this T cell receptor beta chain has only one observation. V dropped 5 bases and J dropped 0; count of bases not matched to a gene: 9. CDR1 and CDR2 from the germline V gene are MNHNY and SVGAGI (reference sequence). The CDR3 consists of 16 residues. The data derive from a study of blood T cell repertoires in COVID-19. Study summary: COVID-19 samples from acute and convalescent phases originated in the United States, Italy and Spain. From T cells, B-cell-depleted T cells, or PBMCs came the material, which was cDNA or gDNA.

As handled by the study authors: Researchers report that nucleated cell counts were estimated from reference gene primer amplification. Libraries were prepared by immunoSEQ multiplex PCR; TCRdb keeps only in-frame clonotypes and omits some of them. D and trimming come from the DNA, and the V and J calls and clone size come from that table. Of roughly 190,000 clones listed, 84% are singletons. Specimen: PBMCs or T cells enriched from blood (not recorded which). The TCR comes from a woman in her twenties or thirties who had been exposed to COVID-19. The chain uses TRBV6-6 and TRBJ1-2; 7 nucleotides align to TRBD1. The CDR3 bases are TGTGCCAGCAGTCCTGACTACAGGGGAGCTAACTATGGCTACACCTTC. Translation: CASSPDYRGANYGYTF.